This TCR beta chain was recorded in a study of blood T cell repertoires in COVID-19. TCRdb keeps only in-frame clones here, not all; method: immunoSEQ multiplex PCR. This sample has about 180,000 clones, with over 75% found just once. The germline gives CDR1 SGDLS, CDR2 YYNGEE. The ends lost 0 bases at V and 5 bases at J; junction bases unmatched: 5. This CDR3 is 15 amino acids long. This rearrangement joins TRBV9 to TRBJ1-1, with TRBD1 identical over 9 bases. The clonotype was recovered from a human donor with active or convalescent COVID-19. The donor label of this sample is uncertain. Sequencing was performed on peripheral blood. For the CDR3, the DNA is TGTGCCAGCAGCGTAGGGGACAGGGCGTGGACTGAAGCTTTCTTT. Its protein product is CASSVGDRAWTEAFF.